This entry lists 7 T cell receptor beta chains sequenced from one sample in a study of T cell repertoires in cytomegalovirus infection. Each CDR3 protein gets one entry after TCRdb re-called the reads with MiXCR. Of roughly 600,000 distinct CDR3 sequences listed, 24% are singletons. Source material: CD8+ T cells from PBMCs. These receptors all stem from a human donor in good health (CMV status not recorded). Some clones in this sample may be carry-over from other donors' samples.

In regard to this clonotype: A much larger clone sits a single nucleotide away, making a read error possible. V gene TRBV6-5 combines with J gene TRBJ2-3; D not resolved. Germline CDR1 MNHEY, CDR2 SVGAGI. This CDR3 is built from 14 residues. The V and J ends lost 8 bases and 10 bases respectively, with 22 bases between them. The CDR3 reads CASGPEFRFDAQYF. The CDR3 DNA follows: TGTGCCAGCGGCCCCGAATTCAGGTTTGATGCGCAGTATTTT.

A note on this clonotype: This could be a read error, since a much larger clone is one nucleotide away. V and J are TRBV27 and TRBJ1-1, with TRBD1 matching 7 bases. The CDR3 is made up of 13 amino acids. Unmatched junction bases numbered 9, after V lost 8 bases and J lost 6 bases. Germline V gene data show CDR1 as MNHEY and CDR2 as SMNVEV (reference sequence). CDR3 protein: CASRPTGWAEAFF. CDR3 DNA sequence: TGTGCCAGCCGACCGACAGGGTGGGCTGAAGCTTTCTTT.

The V gene is TRBV6-6, the J gene TRBJ1-1, with 7 bases identical to TRBD1. The germline V gene encodes CDR1 MNHNY and CDR2 SVGAGI (reference sequence). J gave up 5 bases and V 6 bases, and 9 bases lay outside the gene matches. This CDR3 is built from 14 residues. The CDR3 DNA reads as TGTGCCAGCAGAAAAGGACAGGCGGCAACTGAAGCTTTCTTT. Its protein product is CASRKGQAATEAFF.

The CDR3 DNA reads TGTGCCAGCAGTTACCGGGGCCCGAACACCGGGGAGCTGTTTTTT. Amino acid sequence: CASSYRGPNTGELFF. V gene TRBV6-2 or TRBV6-3 combines with J gene TRBJ2-2; TRBD1 or TRBD2 may be the D gene (5 bases each). The germline V and J ends were trimmed by 2 bases and 0 bases, with 7 bases remaining between them. Germline CDR1 MNHEY, CDR2 SVGEGT. The CDR3 sequence is 15 residues long.

This clonotype was recorded at least ten times. The rearrangement joins TRBV7-2 to TRBJ1-2, with 12 bases fitting TRBD1. The J segment lost 2 bases and the V segment lost 4 bases, leaving 8 bases of the junction unmatched. This CDR3 is 17 amino acids long. Germline-derived CDR1 and CDR2 are SGHTA and FQGNSA. The CDR3 DNA follows: TGTGCCAGCAGCTCGTCCGGGACAGGGGGCTTGAACTATGGCTACACCTTC. Protein: CASSSSGTGGLNYGYTF. The variable domain in full, with the rest retrieved from reference TRBV7-2 and TRBJ1-2, is GAGVSQSPSNKVTEKGKDVELRCDPISGHTALYWYRQSLGQGLEFLIYFQGNSAPDKSGLPSDRFSAERTGGSVSTLTIQRTQQEDSAVYLCASSSSGTGGLNYGYTFGSGTRLTVV.

This clonotype turned up a few times. The J gene is TRBJ1-1, the V gene TRBV24-1; D is perhaps TRBD1 (5 bases). Germline CDR1 reads KGHDR; CDR2 reads SFDVKD. Trimming took off 3 bases at V and 3 bases at J, with 10 bases between the two ends. This CDR3 contains 14 residues. The CDR3 sequence is CATSDNGTDTEAFF. For the CDR3, the DNA is TGTGCCACCAGTGATAATGGGACTGACACTGAAGCTTTCTTT.

The chain couples TRBV20-1 to TRBJ2-1; no reliable D call. Trimming removed 5 bases from V and 4 bases from J, with 6 bases in between. This CDR3 region has 11 residues. Germline V gene lookup returns CDR1 DFQATT and CDR2 SNEGSKA (reference sequence). CDR3 in amino acids: CSALLYNEQFF. The CDR3 nucleotides read TGCAGTGCTTTACTATACAATGAGCAGTTCTTC.